This T cell receptor beta chain was sequenced during a study of Ad26.COV2.S vaccination and SARS-CoV-2 variants. Across the study: Once or twice, 56 days apart, Ad26.COV2.S was delivered intramuscularly.

Repertoires were generated with immunoSEQ multiplex PCR, while TCRdb's copy carries only in-frame clones and drops some. The sample lists around 380,000 clones, approximately 91% occurring once. Treatment specified: some 20 received Ad26.COV2.S at low or high dose, single or two shots; 5 received placebo; per-sample allocation not given. The study sampled participants on day 63 after the first vaccine or placebo injection. This CDR3 is 12 amino acids long. V shed 4 bases and J shed 3 bases, with 6 bases lying between them. About this clone itself: Its antigen is unidentified.

Study results and caveats: The TCR breadth and depth analyses may have understated or missed part of the total T cell responses. It was found that vaccine and placebo recipients had similar non-spike TCR breadth.

The sequence was obtained from a person aged 18-60 years who received the Ad26.COV2.S COVID-19 vaccine or a placebo. The chain employs TRBV12-3 or TRBV12-4 and TRBJ1-1, with D hard to call. This specimen was peripheral blood, taken in a trial of Ad26.COV2.S vaccine versus placebo. CDR3 sequence reads: CASSSAYTEAFF. The CDR3 nucleotides are TGTGCCAGCAGTTCGGCCTACACTGAAGCTTTCTTT.